The subject of this entry is one T cell receptor beta chain. The antigen is undetermined. The V gene's germline CDR1 is SNHLY and CDR2 FYNNEI. The V gene end was trimmed by 9 bases and the J gene end by 5 bases; junction bases not matched to a gene: 17. The CDR3 has 16 amino acids. This record belongs to a study of cytotoxic CD8 clonotypes in ibrutinib-treated CLL. As for the study in general: Of the patients, about a dozen were relapsed/refractory, approximately 15 treatment-naive and some 17 IGHV unmutated.

Assay: immunoSEQ multiplex PCR; the TCRdb copy retains only in-frame clones and omits some. The table includes 270,000 or so clones, roughly three quarters detected once. Findings and caveats of the study: Public clonotypes, found uncommonly, either contracted or stayed stable on treatment. There were differences in sampling times between sustained-remission and progressing patients.

The specimen comprised PBMCs, sampled at disease progression, from a patient treated with ibrutinib. V usage is TRBV2 and J usage is TRBJ2-3; 7 bases fit TRBD2. The sequence was collected from a human donor with chronic lymphocytic leukemia. This chain's CDR3 is CASDGQRDLAEDTQYF. DNA for the CDR3: TGTGCCAGTGACGGGCAGCGGGACCTAGCAGAAGATACGCAGTATTTT.